The 13 T cell receptor beta chains below all came from one sample that was sequenced in a study of cytomegalovirus exposure and HLA in healthy donors. The PCR contained 60 Vbeta and 13 Jbeta primers. Assay: immunoSEQ multiplex PCR; the TCRdb copy retains only in-frame clones and omits some. The table includes 95,000 to 150,000 clones, about 75% detected once. Sequencing input: PBMCs. Receptor source: a woman in her forties in good health and CMV-seropositive.

This clone was recorded a few times. The chain recombines TRBV7-9 with TRBJ2-7, with 9 nucleotides matching TRBD1. The J segment lost 3 bases and the V segment lost 5 bases, leaving 5 bases of the junction unmatched. The germline V gene encodes CDR1 SEHNR and CDR2 FQNEAQ (reference sequence). The CDR3 is 14 amino acids. CDR3 sequence reads: CASSPRDRDYEQYF. CDR3 nucleotides: TGTGCCAGCAGCCCCCGGGACAGGGACTACGAGCAGTACTTC.

V usage is TRBV27 and J usage is TRBJ2-7; 11 positions match TRBD2. The CDR3 has 14 amino acids. The germline V gene encodes CDR1 MNHEY and CDR2 SMNVEV (reference sequence). Trimming removed 8 bases from V and 4 bases from J; junction bases left unmatched: 7. This CDR3 is CASHPGTSGYEQYF. The CDR3 DNA is TGTGCCAGCCATCCCGGGACTAGCGGATACGAGCAGTACTTC.

The rearrangement joins TRBV10-3 to TRBJ1-2, with 7 bases fitting TRBD1. The CDR3 loop spans 18 amino acids. V gave up 5 bases and J gave up 1 base; unmatched junction bases: 16. Germline CDR1 and CDR2: ENHRY and SYGVKD. The CDR3 DNA follows: TGTGCCATCAGTCCTAGCCCCCACACAGGGGCAGTTAACTATGGCTACACCTTC. It encodes CAISPSPHTGAVNYGYTF.

Regarding this clone: Other nucleotide sequences in the sample specify the same CDR3. The V call is TRBV4-3, the J call TRBJ1-1, with D hard to call. Deletions cut 0 bases from V and 1 base from J, with 6 bases between. The germline V gene has CDR1 LGHNA and CDR2 YSLEER. The CDR3 spans 14 residues. The CDR3 DNA follows: TGCGCCAGCAGCCAAGATACGGGGAACACTGAAGCTTTCTTT. As protein: CASSQDTGNTEAFF.

This clone was observed a few times. The genes are TRBV4-3 and TRBJ2-1; the D gene is possibly TRBD2 (5 bases). CDR3 length: 15 residues. Trimming left V 0 bases short and J 10 bases short, with 16 bases between. Germline V lookup: CDR1 LGHNA, CDR2 YSLEER. The CDR3 sequence: CASSQDGGSSGEQFF. The DNA of the CDR3 is TGCGCCAGCAGCCAAGACGGAGGTTCTTCAGGCGAGCAGTTCTTC.

The chain uses TRBV28 and TRBJ2-7, with D tentatively TRBD1 (6 bases). Trimming removed 7 bases from V and 3 bases from J, with 13 bases in between. This CDR3 spans 13 amino acids. Per germline, CDR1 MDHEN and CDR2 SYDVKM. The CDR3 DNA follows: TGTGCCAGCAAAGGGACAAACTACTACGAGCAGTACTTC. This translates into CASKGTNYYEQYF.

This chain links TRBV28 with TRBJ2-3; TRBD2 matches 9 bases. The CDR3 is made up of 16 amino acids. V gave up 3 bases and J gave up 7 bases; unmatched junction bases: 11. Germline CDR1 reads MDHEN; CDR2 reads SYDVKM. The CDR3 nucleotides are TGTGCCAGCAGTTTTGGCCTAGCGGGAAGTCTGAATACGCAGTATTTT. This encodes CASSFGLAGSLNTQYF.

J is TRBJ1-1 and V is TRBV7-3; no reliable D call. CDR3 length equals 13 residues. Trimming cost V 5 bases and J 7 bases, with 14 bases left between them. The germline CDR1 and CDR2 sequences are SGHTA and FQGTGA. The chain's CDR3 is CASSPRTGVEAFF. DNA for the CDR3: TGTGCCAGCAGCCCCCGGACGGGAGTTGAAGCTTTCTTT. The full variable domain, in which reference TRBV7-3 and TRBJ1-1 provide the parts outside the CDR3, is GAGVSQTPSNKVTEKGKYVELRCDPISGHTALYWYRQSLGQGPEFLIYFQGTGAADDSGLPNDRFFAVRPEGSVSTLKIQRTERGDSAVYLCASSPRTGVEAFFGQGTRLTVV.

A single count supports this clone. The chain has TRBV4-3 and TRBJ1-2; D gene uncertain. The ends were cut back, 0 bases at V and 14 bases at J, with 22 bases in the middle. Germline loops: CDR1 LGHNA, CDR2 YSLEER. The CDR3 contains 15 residues. The CDR3 sequence is CASSQDVPPPKLVTF. The CDR3 coding sequence is TGCGCCAGCAGCCAAGACGTCCCACCTCCGAAACTCGTTACCTTC.

The V gene is TRBV28, the J gene TRBJ1-4, with TRBD1 identical over 8 bases. This CDR3 comprises 15 residues. V dropped 6 bases and J dropped 3; count of bases not matched to a gene: 6. CDR1 and CDR2 from the germline V gene are MDHEN and SYDVKM. The CDR3 DNA is TGTGCCAGCAGCCCGGACAGGGAGGCTAATGAAAAACTGTTTTTT. It yields the protein CASSPDREANEKLFF.

The rearrangement links TRBV7-8 to TRBJ2-3; TRBD2 might be the D (5 bases). Between the trimmed V and J ends, which lost 5 bases and 0 bases, there was a span of 24 bases. The CDR3 length is 19 residues. Germline loops: CDR1 SGHVS, CDR2 FQNEAQ. The CDR3 sequence: CASSRIGLLGEASTDTQYF. Here the CDR3 DNA reads TGTGCCAGCAGCCGTATCGGACTCTTGGGAGAAGCTAGCACAGATACGCAGTATTTT.

This chain joins TRBV7-9 and TRBJ2-5, with D unresolved. V was shortened by 8 bases and J by 5 bases, with 6 bases between the two germline ends. Germline V gives CDR1 SEHNR, CDR2 FQNEAQ (reference sequence). The CDR3 covers 10 residues. As DNA, the CDR3 is TGTGCCAGCGATCGGGAGACCCAGTACTTC. It specifies CASDRETQYF. Full variable domain (missing parts from reference TRBV7-9 and TRBJ2-5): DTGVSQNPRHKITKRGQNVTFRCDPISEHNRLYWYRQTLGQGPEFLTYFQNEAQLEKSRLLSDRFSAERPKGSFSTLEIQRTEQGDSAMYLCASDRETQYFGPGTRLLVL.

This clone was detected only once. The chain recombines TRBV7-2 with TRBJ2-3; D might be TRBD2 (5 bases). Trimming pared 1 base from V and 4 bases from J, leaving 18 bases between. This CDR3 contains 17 residues. Germline lookup yields CDR1 SGHTA and CDR2 FQGNSA. CDR3 protein: CASSLVSLQWRADTQYF. DNA of the CDR3: TGTGCCAGCAGCTTAGTCTCTTTACAGTGGCGGGCAGATACGCAGTATTTT.